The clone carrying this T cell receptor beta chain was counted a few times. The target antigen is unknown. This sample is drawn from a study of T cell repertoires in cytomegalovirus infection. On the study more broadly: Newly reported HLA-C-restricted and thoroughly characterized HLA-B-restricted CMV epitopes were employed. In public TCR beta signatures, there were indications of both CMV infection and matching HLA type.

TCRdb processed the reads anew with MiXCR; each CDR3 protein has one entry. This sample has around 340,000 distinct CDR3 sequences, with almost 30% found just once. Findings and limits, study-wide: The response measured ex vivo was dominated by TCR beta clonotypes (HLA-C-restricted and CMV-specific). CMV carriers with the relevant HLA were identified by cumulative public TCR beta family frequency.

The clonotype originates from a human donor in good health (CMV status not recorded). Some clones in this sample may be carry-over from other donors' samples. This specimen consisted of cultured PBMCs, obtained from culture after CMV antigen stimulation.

The CDR3 spells CASRSGHSSYEQYF. CDR3 nucleotide sequence: TGTGCCAGCCGATCGGGACACAGCTCCTACGAGCAGTACTTC. The V gene is TRBV12-3 or TRBV12-4, the J gene TRBJ2-7; D is perhaps TRBD1 (6 bases). Trimming left V 8 bases short and J 0 bases short, with 14 bases between. The CDR3 extends over 14 amino acids.